The rows below give T cell receptor beta chains drawn from one sample of a study of Graves' ophthalmopathy and Graves' hyperthyroidism. TCRdb re-called the multiplex PCR reads with MiXCR, one entry per CDR3 protein. The sample yields 40,000 to 45,000 distinct CDR3 sequences, over 40% seen once. Sequencing input: peripheral blood. These receptors all stem from an adult man with Graves' ophthalmopathy. CDR3s include the opening cysteine and the closing phenylalanine or tryptophan. The order of the fields is V gene, CDR3 length, CDR3 protein.

v_gene: TRBV5-1
len: 15
CDR3aa: CASSLGQGWTDTQYF

v_gene: TRBV5-6
len: 13
CDR3aa: CASSLVGGNEQFF

v_gene: TRBV7-3
len: 14
CDR3aa: CASSLMTTQETQYF

v_gene: TRBV7-8
len: 17
CDR3aa: CASSPSLAGGSNTEAFF

v_gene: TRBV6-1
len: 18
CDR3aa: CASSYRGYSPNSNQPQHF

v_gene: TRBV20-1
len: 13
CDR3aa: CSAGPSRHTEAFF

v_gene: TRBV20-1
len: 15
CDR3aa: CSARDPLSVGYEQYF

v_gene: TRBV19
len: 13
CDR3aa: CASSMGRLDEQFF

v_gene: TRBV20-1
len: 13
CDR3aa: CSAKDWGGQPQHF

v_gene: TRBV29-1
len: 12
CDR3aa: CSVVRLNTEAFF

v_gene: TRBV10-3
len: 19
CDR3aa: CAISERQSFGAGGNTEAFF

v_gene: TRBV11-2
len: 13
CDR3aa: CASSLDGSYEQYF

v_gene: TRBV29-1
len: 15
CDR3aa: CSVERSGSSYNEQFF

v_gene: TRBV12-3/TRBV12-4
len: 15
CDR3aa: CASSLGVGSNQPQHF

v_gene: TRBV20-1
len: 12
CDR3aa: CSGDRAYNEQFF

v_gene: TRBV20-1
len: 15
CDR3aa: CSAPSSGPSTDTQYF

v_gene: TRBV29-1
len: 22
CDR3aa: CSAGWVLSKPLQLCSYNSPLHF